The 6 T cell receptor beta chains below were found in one sample sequenced in a study of control samples from healthy donors and cancer patients. Method: immunoSEQ multiplex PCR; TCRdb's copy keeps in-frame clones and lacks some. The sample yields about 130,000 clones, roughly 90% seen once. The sequenced sample was blood. The receptors stem from a woman in her forties or fifties in good health.

The V call is TRBV19, the J call TRBJ1-2, with 10 bases lining up with TRBD1. The germline V gene encodes CDR1 LNHDA and CDR2 SQIVND (reference sequence). Unmatched junction bases numbered 5, after V lost 5 bases and J lost 2 bases. This CDR3 region has 15 residues. Here the CDR3 DNA reads TGTGCCAGTAGTCCGAGGACAGGGGGGAACTATGGCTACACCTTC. This sequence encodes CASSPRTGGNYGYTF. The full variable domain, in which reference TRBV19 and TRBJ1-2 provide the parts outside the CDR3, is DGGITQSPKYLFRKEGQNVTLSCEQNLNHDAMYWYRQDPGQGLRLIYYSQIVNDFQKGDIAEGYSVSREKKESFPLTVTSAQKNPTAFYLCASSPRTGGNYGYTFGSGTRLTVV.

The chain joins TRBV4-1 to TRBJ2-2; D perhaps matches TRBD2 (6 bases). CDR1 and CDR2 (germline): MGHRA, YSYEKL. The length of the CDR3 is 14 residues. Trimming removed 1 base from V and 5 bases from J, with 8 bases in between. CDR3 DNA sequence: TGCGCCAGCAGCCAAGTTGCGGGAACCGGGGAGCTGTTTTTT. Its protein is CASSQVAGTGELFF.

The CDR3: CAWRDIGGGYEQYF. CDR3 DNA sequence: TGTGCCTGGAGAGACATCGGGGGGGGCTACGAGCAGTACTTC. The chain combines TRBV30 with TRBJ2-7; the match to TRBD2 covers 8 bases. The CDR3 is 14 amino acids. Germline CDR1 is GTSNPN and CDR2 is SVGIG (reference sequence). V was pared by 3 bases and J by 3 bases, with 7 bases of the junction left unmatched.

The CDR3 sequence: CASSVGYLDNEQFF. The CDR3 DNA follows: TGTGCCAGCAGCGTAGGCTACCTTGACAATGAGCAGTTCTTC. V usage is TRBV9 and J usage is TRBJ2-1; D remains unclear. Germline values: CDR1 SGDLS, CDR2 YYNGEE. V was shortened by 0 bases and J by 5 bases, with 9 bases between the two germline ends. This CDR3 region has 14 residues.

The V and J genes are TRBV3-1 (or the pseudogene TRBV3-2) and TRBJ2-3; the D is unclear. Germline CDR1 reads LGHDT; CDR2 reads YNNKEL (reference sequence). This CDR3 has 14 residues. The V end lost 3 bases, the J end lost 0 bases, and 7 bases lay between the germline ends. The DNA for the CDR3 is TGTGCCAGCAGCCATTCTTCTAGCACAGATACGCAGTATTTT. Amino acids: CASSHSSSTDTQYF.

The genes are TRBV12-5 and TRBJ1-4, with a tentative D call TRBD1 (6 bases). The germline gives CDR1 LGHNT, CDR2 FRNRAP. V was shortened by 0 bases and J by 7 bases, with 12 bases between the two germline ends. The CDR3 consists of 15 residues. The CDR3 loop is CASGLVGGRGEKLFF. In DNA, the CDR3 is TGTGCTAGTGGTTTGGTGGGGGGGCGCGGTGAAAAACTGTTTTTT.